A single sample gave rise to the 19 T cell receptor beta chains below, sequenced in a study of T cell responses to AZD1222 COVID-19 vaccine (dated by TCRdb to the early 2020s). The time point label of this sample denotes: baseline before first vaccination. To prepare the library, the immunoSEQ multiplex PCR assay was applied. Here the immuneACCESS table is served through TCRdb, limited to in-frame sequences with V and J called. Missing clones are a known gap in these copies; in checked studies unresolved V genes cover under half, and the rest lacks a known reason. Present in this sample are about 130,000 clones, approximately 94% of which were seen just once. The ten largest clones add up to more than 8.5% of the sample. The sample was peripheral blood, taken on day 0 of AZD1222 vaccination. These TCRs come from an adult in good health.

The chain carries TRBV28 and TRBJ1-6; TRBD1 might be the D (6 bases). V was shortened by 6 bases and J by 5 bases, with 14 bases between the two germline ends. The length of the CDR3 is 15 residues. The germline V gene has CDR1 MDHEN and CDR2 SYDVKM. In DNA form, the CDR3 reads TGTGCCAGCAGACAAGGGGGGGCGGATAATTCACCCCTCCACTTT. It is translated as CASRQGGADNSPLHF.

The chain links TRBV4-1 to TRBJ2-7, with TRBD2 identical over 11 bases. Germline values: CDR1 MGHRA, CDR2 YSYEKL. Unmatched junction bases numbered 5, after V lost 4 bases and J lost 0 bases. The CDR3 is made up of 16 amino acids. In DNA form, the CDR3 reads TGCGCCAGCAGCCCCGGACTAGCGGGCAGCTCCTACGAGCAGTACTTC. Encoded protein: CASSPGLAGSSYEQYF.

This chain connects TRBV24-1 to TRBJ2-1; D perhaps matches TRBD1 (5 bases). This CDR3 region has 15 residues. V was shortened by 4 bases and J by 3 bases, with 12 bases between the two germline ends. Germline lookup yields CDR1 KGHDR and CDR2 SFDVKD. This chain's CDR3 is CATSEGRESYNEQFF. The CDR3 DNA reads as TGTGCCACCAGTGAAGGCAGGGAAAGCTACAATGAGCAGTTCTTC.

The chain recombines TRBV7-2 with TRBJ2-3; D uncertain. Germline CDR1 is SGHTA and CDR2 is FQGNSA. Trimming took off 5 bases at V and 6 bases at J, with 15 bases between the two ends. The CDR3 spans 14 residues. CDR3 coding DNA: TGTGCCAGCAGCCCCAGGACGAATAGGGATACGCAGTATTTT. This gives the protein CASSPRTNRDTQYF.

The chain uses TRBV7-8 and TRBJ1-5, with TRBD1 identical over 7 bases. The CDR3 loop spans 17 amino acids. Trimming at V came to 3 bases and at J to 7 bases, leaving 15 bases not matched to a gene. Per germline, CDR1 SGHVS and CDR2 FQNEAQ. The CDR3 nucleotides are TGTGCCAGCAGCTTCAGAGTTTCGACAGGGACGGGGCAGCCCCAGCATTTT. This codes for CASSFRVSTGTGQPQHF.

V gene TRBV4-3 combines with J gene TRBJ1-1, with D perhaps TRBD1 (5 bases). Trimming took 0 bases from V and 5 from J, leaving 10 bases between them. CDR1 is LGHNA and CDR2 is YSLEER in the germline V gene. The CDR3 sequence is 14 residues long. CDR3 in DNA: TGCGCCAGCAGCCAAGAGGCGGGGCGAACTGAAGCTTTCTTT. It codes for CASSQEAGRTEAFF.

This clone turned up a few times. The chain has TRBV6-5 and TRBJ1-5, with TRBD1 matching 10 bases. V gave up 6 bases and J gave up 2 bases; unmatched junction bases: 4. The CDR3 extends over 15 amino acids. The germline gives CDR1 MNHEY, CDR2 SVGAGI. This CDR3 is CASRRQGAGNQPQHF. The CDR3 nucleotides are TGTGCCAGCAGGCGACAGGGGGCTGGCAATCAGCCCCAGCATTTT.

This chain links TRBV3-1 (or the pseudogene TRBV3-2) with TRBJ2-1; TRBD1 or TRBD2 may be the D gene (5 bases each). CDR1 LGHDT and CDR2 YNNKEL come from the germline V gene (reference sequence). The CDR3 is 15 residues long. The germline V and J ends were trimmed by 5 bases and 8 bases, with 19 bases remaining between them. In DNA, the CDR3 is TGTGCCAGCAGCTCTAAACTAGGGGTATTGGATGAGCAGTTCTTC. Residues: CASSSKLGVLDEQFF.

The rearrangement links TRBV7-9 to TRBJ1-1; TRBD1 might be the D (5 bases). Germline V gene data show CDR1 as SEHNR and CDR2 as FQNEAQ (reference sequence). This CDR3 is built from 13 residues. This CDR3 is CVTGGMLNTEAFF. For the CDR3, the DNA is TGTGTCACCGGGGGGATGCTGAACACTGAAGCTTTCTTT. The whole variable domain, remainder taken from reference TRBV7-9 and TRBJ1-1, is DTGVSQNPRHKITKRGQNVTFRCDPISEHNRLYWYRQTLGQGPEFLTYFQNEAQLEKSRLLSDRFSAERPKGSFSTLEIQRTEQGDSAMYLCVTGGMLNTEAFFGQGTRLTVV.

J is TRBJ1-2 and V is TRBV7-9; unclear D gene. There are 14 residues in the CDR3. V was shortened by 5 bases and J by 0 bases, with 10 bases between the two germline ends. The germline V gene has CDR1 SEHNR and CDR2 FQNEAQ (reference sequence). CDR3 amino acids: CASSRVTANYGYTF. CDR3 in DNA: TGTGCCAGCAGCCGAGTAACAGCTAACTATGGCTACACCTTC.

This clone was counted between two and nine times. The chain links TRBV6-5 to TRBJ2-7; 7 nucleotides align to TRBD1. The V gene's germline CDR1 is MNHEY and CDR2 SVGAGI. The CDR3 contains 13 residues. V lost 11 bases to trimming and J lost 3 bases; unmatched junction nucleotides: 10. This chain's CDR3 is CAAMSAGGYEQYF. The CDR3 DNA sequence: TGTGCCGCCATGTCAGCAGGGGGCTACGAGCAGTACTTC.

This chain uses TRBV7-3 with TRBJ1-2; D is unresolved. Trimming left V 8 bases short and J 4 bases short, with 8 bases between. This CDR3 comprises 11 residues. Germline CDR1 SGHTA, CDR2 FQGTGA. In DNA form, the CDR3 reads TGTGCCAGCGGAGATGGCTATGGCTACACCTTC. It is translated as CASGDGYGYTF.

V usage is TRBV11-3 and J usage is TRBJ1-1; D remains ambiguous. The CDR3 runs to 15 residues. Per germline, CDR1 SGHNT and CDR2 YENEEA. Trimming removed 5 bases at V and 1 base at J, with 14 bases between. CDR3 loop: CASSTPWVTNTEAFF. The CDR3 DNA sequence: TGTGCCAGCAGCACCCCCTGGGTCACGAACACTGAAGCTTTCTTT.

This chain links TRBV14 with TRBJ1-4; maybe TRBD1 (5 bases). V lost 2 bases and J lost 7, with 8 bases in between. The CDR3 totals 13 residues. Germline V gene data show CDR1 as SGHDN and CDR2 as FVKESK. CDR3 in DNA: TGTGCCAGCAGCCAACAGGGTCGTGAAAAACTGTTTTTT. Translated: CASSQQGREKLFF.

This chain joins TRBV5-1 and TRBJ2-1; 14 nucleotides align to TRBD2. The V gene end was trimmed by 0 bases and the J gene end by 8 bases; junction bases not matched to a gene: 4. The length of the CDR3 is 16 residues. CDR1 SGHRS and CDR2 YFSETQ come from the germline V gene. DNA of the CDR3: TGCGCCAGCAGCTTGGGGACTAGCGGGGGGTTCCATGAGCAGTTCTTC. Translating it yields CASSLGTSGGFHEQFF.

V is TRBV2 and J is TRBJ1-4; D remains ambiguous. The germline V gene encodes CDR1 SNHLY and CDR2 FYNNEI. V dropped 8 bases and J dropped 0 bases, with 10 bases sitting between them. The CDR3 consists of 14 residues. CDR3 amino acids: CASLRTSTNEKLFF. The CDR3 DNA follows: TGTGCCAGCTTGAGGACGTCAACTAATGAAAAACTGTTTTTT.

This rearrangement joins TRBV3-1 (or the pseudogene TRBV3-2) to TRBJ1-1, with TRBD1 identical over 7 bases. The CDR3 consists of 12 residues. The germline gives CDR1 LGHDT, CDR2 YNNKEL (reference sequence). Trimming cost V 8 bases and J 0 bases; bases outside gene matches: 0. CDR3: CASGTVNTEAFF. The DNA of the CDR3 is TGTGCCAGCGGGACAGTGAACACTGAAGCTTTCTTT.

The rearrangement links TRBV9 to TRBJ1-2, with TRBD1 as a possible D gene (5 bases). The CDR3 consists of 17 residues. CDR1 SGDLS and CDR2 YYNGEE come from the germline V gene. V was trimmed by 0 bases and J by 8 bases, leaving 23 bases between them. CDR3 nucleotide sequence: TGTGCCAGCAGCGTAGATCGGTCCCGAGGGGCCAGCGGGGGCTACACCTTC. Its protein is CASSVDRSRGASGGYTF.

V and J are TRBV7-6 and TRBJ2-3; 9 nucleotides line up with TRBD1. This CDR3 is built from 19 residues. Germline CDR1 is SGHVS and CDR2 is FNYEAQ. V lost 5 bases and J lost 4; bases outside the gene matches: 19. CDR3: CASSPRTGQGTLSADTQYF. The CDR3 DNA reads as TGTGCCAGCAGCCCACGAACGGGACAGGGTACTCTCTCGGCAGATACGCAGTATTTT.